These T cell receptor beta chains were read from a single sample in a study of blood T cell repertoires in COVID-19. Using immunoSEQ multiplex PCR, the repertoire was profiled, and TCRdb retains in-frame clones only, with some absent. The sample lists around 220,000 clones; about 91% were seen once. The sample taken for sequencing was peripheral blood. These receptors were collected from a man in his late teens or twenties with active or convalescent COVID-19. CDR3s include the opening cysteine and the closing phenylalanine or tryptophan. A D gene is named only where the DNA matches it firmly. Clone size is not always given. Where it is, it says once, few, many or a class for expanded clones.

size: .
D: TRBD1
V: TRBV19
J: TRBJ1-2
DNA: TGTGCCAGTACCCGCCAGGGACAGCTTACACCAAACTATGGCTACACCTTC
CDR3: CASTRQGQLTPNYGYTF

size: .
D: .
V: TRBV7-9
J: TRBJ1-1
DNA: TGTGCCAGCAGCTTAGCCGCGGGAGGAGGTACTGAAGCTTTCTTT
CDR3: CASSLAAGGGTEAFF

size: .
D: TRBD2
V: TRBV4-1
J: TRBJ2-3
DNA: TGCGCCAGCAGCCCCCGTGGGAGTAGCGGGAGTCCACGTACGCAGTATTTT
CDR3: CASSPRGSSGSPRTQYF

size: .
D: .
V: TRBV4-1
J: TRBJ2-2
DNA: TGCGCCAGCAGCCTCGATAGCGGGAACACCGGGGAGCTGTTTTTT
CDR3: CASSLDSGNTGELFF

size: .
D: .
V: TRBV19
J: TRBJ1-1
DNA: TGTGCCAGTAGTATAGAGGCGTTTGCGGGCGGCACTGAAGCTTTCTTT
CDR3: CASSIEAFAGGTEAFF

size: few
D: TRBD1
V: TRBV28
J: TRBJ2-7
DNA: TGTGCCACCAGAGGGGGCCCCTACGAGCAGTACTTC
CDR3: CATRGGPYEQYF

size: .
D: .
V: TRBV10-3
J: TRBJ2-2
DNA: TGTGCCACCCGGGGCGGGGATTACACCGGGGAGCTGTTTTTT
CDR3: CATRGGDYTGELFF

size: once
D: .
V: TRBV29-1
J: TRBJ2-7
DNA: TGCAGCGTACTTTCTAGCAGGGGTGGCCGGAGCTCCTACGAGCAGTACTTC
CDR3: CSVLSSRGGRSSYEQYF

size: once
D: .
V: TRBV3-1/TRBV3-2
J: TRBJ1-2
DNA: TGTGCCAGCAGCCAAGACAGGGGTAACGGGGGCTACACCTTC
CDR3: CASSQDRGNGGYTF

size: .
D: .
V: TRBV23-1
J: TRBJ1-1
DNA: TGCGCCAGCAGTCAATATCACGAGGACAGTCTTTCCAACACTGAAGCTTTCTTT
CDR3: CASSQYHEDSLSNTEAFF

size: few
D: TRBD2
V: TRBV9
J: TRBJ2-2
DNA: TGTGCCAGCAGCGAGGCCTTGACTAGCGGGAGCTTAAACACCGGGGAGCTGTTTTTT
CDR3: CASSEALTSGSLNTGELFF

size: once
D: TRBD2
V: TRBV27
J: TRBJ2-1
DNA: TGTGCCAGCAGTTGGGGGACTAGCGGGAGGGATGAGCAGTTCTTC
CDR3: CASSWGTSGRDEQFF

size: .
D: TRBD2
V: TRBV9
J: TRBJ2-1
DNA: TGTGCCAGCAGCGCAACTTTAGCGGGGGGTACAGGTGAGCAGTTCTTC
CDR3: CASSATLAGGTGEQFF

size: .
D: TRBD2
V: TRBV5-1
J: TRBJ2-1
DNA: TGCGCCAGCAGCTTTTCCGGGACTAGACATGAGCAGTTCTTC
CDR3: CASSFSGTRHEQFF

size: .
D: TRBD1
V: TRBV7-2
J: TRBJ2-6
DNA: TGTGCCAGCAGCTTAGCGGCGTCTCTGGACAGGGGTTTCTCTGGGGCCAACGTCCTGACTTTC
CDR3: CASSLAASLDRGFSGANVLTF

size: .
D: TRBD1
V: TRBV9
J: TRBJ2-3
DNA: TGTGCCAGCAGCACGATACAGGGGGCGGGCACAGATACGCAGTATTTT
CDR3: CASSTIQGAGTDTQYF

size: .
D: TRBD1
V: TRBV18
J: TRBJ1-1
DNA: TGTGCCAGCTCGGGAGGACAGGGGGCTTTCTTT
CDR3: CASSGGQGAFF

size: once
D: .
V: TRBV2
J: TRBJ2-2
DNA: TGTGCCAGCAATGTGGTAGCCTCCACCACCGGGGAGCTGTTTTTT
CDR3: CASNVVASTTGELFF

size: .
D: .
V: TRBV5-1
J: TRBJ2-7
DNA: TGCGCCAGCAGCCCGTCGGGTCCTCTCGAGCAGTACTTC
CDR3: CASSPSGPLEQYF

size: .
D: .
V: TRBV7-3
J: TRBJ2-3
DNA: TGTGCCAGCAGCTTATCCAGGGATGATACGCAGTATTTT
CDR3: CASSLSRDDTQYF

size: .
D: .
V: TRBV19
J: TRBJ2-5
DNA: TGTGCCAGTAGTATGTTAGGGGTAGATACGGAGACCCAGTACTTC
CDR3: CASSMLGVDTETQYF

size: .
D: TRBD2
V: TRBV12-5
J: TRBJ2-5
DNA: TGTGCTAGTGGTTTGGACCAGGTGGGGGGGGAGACCCAGTACTTC
CDR3: CASGLDQVGGETQYF

size: .
D: TRBD1
V: TRBV28
J: TRBJ2-2
DNA: TGTGCCAGCAGAAGCTCGGGACAGTCCCCTGGCACCGGGGAGCTGTTTTTT
CDR3: CASRSSGQSPGTGELFF

size: .
D: .
V: TRBV19
J: TRBJ1-2
DNA: TGTGCCAGTGGTGAGGGCTCTGGCTACACCTTC
CDR3: CASGEGSGYTF

size: .
D: .
V: TRBV13
J: TRBJ1-2
DNA: TGTGCCAGCAGCCCAGGGGCCTATGGCTACACCTTC
CDR3: CASSPGAYGYTF

size: .
D: .
V: TRBV5-4
J: TRBJ2-7
DNA: TGTGCCAGCAGCTTCCAGTCCTACGAGCAGTACTTC
CDR3: CASSFQSYEQYF

size: .
D: .
V: TRBV6-2/TRBV6-3
J: TRBJ2-5
DNA: TGTGCCAGCAGTTACCCCGACAGGCACCAAGAGACCCAGTACTTC
CDR3: CASSYPDRHQETQYF

size: .
D: .
V: TRBV30
J: TRBJ2-1
DNA: TGTGCCTGGATGTCAGGGAATGAGCAGTTCTTC
CDR3: CAWMSGNEQFF

size: .
D: .
V: TRBV6-5
J: TRBJ2-2
DNA: TGTGCCAGCAGGCCCGACAGGCTCACCGGGGAGCTGTTTTTT
CDR3: CASRPDRLTGELFF

size: .
D: TRBD1
V: TRBV6-5
J: TRBJ1-1
DNA: TGTGCCAGCAGTTACATGACAGGGGAGTATGAAGCTTTCTTT
CDR3: CASSYMTGEYEAFF

size: .
D: .
V: TRBV19
J: TRBJ1-2
DNA: TGTGCCAGCTCTGGACAGAGCGAGTATGGCTACACCTTC
CDR3: CASSGQSEYGYTF

size: .
D: .
V: TRBV3-1/TRBV3-2
J: TRBJ2-5
DNA: TGTGCCAGCAGTAAGGGGGAGGGCGAGACCCAGTACTTC
CDR3: CASSKGEGETQYF

size: .
D: .
V: TRBV7-3
J: TRBJ2-7
DNA: TGTGCCAGCAGCATAAGCGGCCAGGGAGAGCAGTACTTC
CDR3: CASSISGQGEQYF

size: .
D: .
V: TRBV4-1
J: TRBJ2-5
DNA: TGCGCCAGCAGCCAAGATCCCCCAGGCCAAGAGACCCAGTACTTC
CDR3: CASSQDPPGQETQYF

size: .
D: TRBD2
V: TRBV11-2
J: TRBJ2-7
DNA: TGTGCCAGCAGCTTAGAATTAGCGGCGGGAGGGAACGAGCAGTACTTC
CDR3: CASSLELAAGGNEQYF

size: .
D: TRBD1
V: TRBV28
J: TRBJ1-3
DNA: TGTGCCAGCAGCCCTGGACAGGGGGCGACCGGAAACACCATATATTTT
CDR3: CASSPGQGATGNTIYF

size: .
D: TRBD1
V: TRBV29-1
J: TRBJ2-6
DNA: TGCAGCGTCGACTACCGGGACAGCTCTGGGGCCAACGTCCTGACTTTC
CDR3: CSVDYRDSSGANVLTF

size: .
D: .
V: TRBV6-5
J: TRBJ2-7
DNA: TGTGCCAATGGGGAACCCGGACAGAGCTACGAGCAGTACTTC
CDR3: CANGEPGQSYEQYF

size: few
D: .
V: TRBV6-2/TRBV6-3
J: TRBJ1-1
DNA: TGTGCCAGCAGTTACCCCCCCTTCGCGGGGCGTTCGGCTGAAGCTTTCTTT
CDR3: CASSYPPFAGRSAEAFF

size: .
D: TRBD1
V: TRBV7-7
J: TRBJ2-1
DNA: TGTGCTAGCAGCTTAGGAGGGACAGGGGAGAGCAATGAGCAGTTCTTC
CDR3: CASSLGGTGESNEQFF

size: once
D: .
V: TRBV28
J: TRBJ1-5
DNA: TGTGCCAGCAGTTTATCAGGGTCCAATCAGCCCCAGCATTTT
CDR3: CASSLSGSNQPQHF